These 11 T cell receptor beta chains share one sample of origin, sequenced in a study of T cells in Graves' hyperthyroidism and ophthalmopathy. Using RNA transcripts as the source, TCR beta CDR3 regions were amplified. TCR CDR3 underwent first-round RT-PCR with the HTBI primer set. TCRdb recomputed calls from the multiplex PCR reads with MiXCR, one row per CDR3 protein. The sample shows roughly 360,000 distinct CDR3 sequences, 13% of them seen only once. Material for sequencing was blood. These TCRs come from a man aged 25-45 years with Graves' hyperthyroidism that later progressed to Graves' ophthalmopathy.

In its sample, this clonotype was seen many times. J is TRBJ1-2 and V is TRBV12-3 or TRBV12-4, with 7 bases aligning to TRBD1. After removal of 5 bases from V and 7 bases from J, the junction contained 13 bases not matched to a gene. This CDR3 spans 15 amino acids. The CDR3 loop reads CASSPNRGARSGYTF. Written as DNA, the CDR3 is TGTGCCAGCAGTCCGAACAGGGGCGCGAGGTCTGGCTACACCTTC.

This clonotype was detected ten times or more. This chain links TRBV29-1 with TRBJ2-7; 10 bases map to TRBD1. The CDR3 runs 15 residues. V lost 3 bases, J lost 1 base, and 6 bases stayed unmatched. Germline CDR1 is SQVTM and CDR2 is ANQGSEA. The CDR3 region is CSVEVPGQGSYEQYF. The CDR3 nucleotides are TGCAGCGTTGAGGTGCCGGGACAGGGGTCCTACGAGCAGTACTTC.

This clonotype was counted only a few times. The chain carries TRBV11-2 and TRBJ1-3; D remains unclear. CDR1 and CDR2 from the germline V gene are SGHAT and FQNNGV. This CDR3 comprises 17 residues. Trimming pared 1 base from V and 3 bases from J, leaving 16 bases between. In nucleotides, the CDR3 is TGTGCCAGCAGCTTAGGATTTGTCAGCATCGTTGGAAACACCATATATTTT. It is translated as CASSLGFVSIVGNTIYF.

The chain couples TRBV4-2 to TRBJ1-5; D remains unclear. The V gene lost 0 bases and the J gene lost 5 bases, with 5 bases spanning the gap. The CDR3 consists of 13 residues. CDR1 is LGHNA and CDR2 is YNFKEQ in the germline V gene. The CDR3 DNA follows: TGTGCCAGCAGCCAAGACTTCGATCAGCCCCAGCATTTT. This gives the protein CASSQDFDQPQHF.

Only a few counts were recorded for this clonotype. This sequence joins TRBV29-1 and TRBJ2-7; TRBD1 aligns across 7 bases. The germline V gene has CDR1 SQVTM and CDR2 ANQGSEA. V was pared by 6 bases and J by 2 bases, with 4 bases of the junction left unmatched. CDR3 length: 12 amino acids. CDR3 in DNA: TGCAGCGTAGCAACAGGGGCCTACGAGCAGTACTTC. It yields the protein CSVATGAYEQYF.

There are many counts of this clonotype. The CDR3 DNA reads TGTGCCAGCAGCCCCGGGACAGGCAAGGGGGAACAGTACTTC. Translating it yields CASSPGTGKGEQYF. The chain carries TRBV7-8 and TRBJ2-7; 8 nucleotides line up with TRBD1. CDR3 size: 14 residues. V shed 5 bases and J 10 bases; nucleotides not matched to a gene: 13. Germline lookup yields CDR1 SGHVS and CDR2 FQNEAQ.

With regard to this clonotype: This may be a read error: a much more frequent sequence differs by one nucleotide. This CDR3 reads CASGPILGQGAYEQYF. The CDR3 DNA reads TGTGCCAGCGGCCCGATTCTTGGACAGGGGGCATACGAGCAGTACTTC. The gene calls are TRBV12-3 or TRBV12-4 and TRBJ2-7; 11 bases match TRBD1. CDR3 length equals 16 residues. J was trimmed by 4 bases and V by 8 bases; bases with no gene match: 13.

The sample holds many counts of this clonotype. The chain joins TRBV20-1 to TRBJ1-4, with no clear D. The CDR3 covers 14 residues. Trimming removed 6 bases at V and 0 bases at J, with 11 bases between. The V gene's germline CDR1 is DFQATT and CDR2 SNEGSKA (reference sequence). The CDR3 coding sequence is TGCAGTGCCACACACCCTACAACTAATGAAAAACTGTTTTTT. It specifies CSATHPTTNEKLFF.

This chain uses TRBV4-1 with TRBJ1-2; D not resolved. The V gene lost 0 bases and the J gene lost 1 base, with 6 bases spanning the gap. The CDR3 loop spans 14 amino acids. Germline loops: CDR1 MGHRA, CDR2 YSYEKL. CDR3 protein: CASSQDTGNYGYTF. DNA of the CDR3: TGCGCCAGCAGCCAAGACACCGGTAACTATGGCTACACCTTC.

This clonotype was detected many times. The chain combines TRBV12-3 or TRBV12-4 with TRBJ1-1, with a possible D match to TRBD1 (5 bases). V was shortened by 5 bases and J by 2 bases, with 9 bases between the two germline ends. The CDR3 spans 13 residues. CDR3 sequence reads: CASSRRVNTEAFF. The CDR3, as DNA: TGTGCCAGCAGTCGCAGGGTTAACACTGAAGCTTTCTTT.

This clonotype was seen repeatedly, ten times or more. The chain couples TRBV6-1 to TRBJ1-6; D is perhaps TRBD1 (5 bases). Trimming removed 0 bases from V and 5 bases from J, with 14 bases in between. Germline lookup yields CDR1 MNHNS and CDR2 SASEGT. There are 17 residues in the CDR3. CDR3 nucleotide sequence: TGTGCCAGCAGTGAAGCGCCGCGTTTGGGGGATAATTCACCCCTCCACTTT. This translates into CASSEAPRLGDNSPLHF.